The T cell receptor (beta chain) described here comes from a study of blood T cell repertoires in COVID-19. TCRdb's table, derived via immunoSEQ multiplex PCR, lists solely in-frame clones and lacks some. The sample holds about 110,000 clones; 88% are singletons and the top ten take 2% to 3%. The sample was peripheral blood. This clonotype was obtained from a human donor in a cohort sampled during active COVID-19.

CDR3 sequence (DNA): TGTGCCAGCAGTTCGACAGGGGGTCGGACAGATACGCAGTATTTT. As protein: CASSSTGGRTDTQYF. The V and J genes are TRBV28 and TRBJ2-3; the match to TRBD1 covers 9 bases. The CDR3 is 15 residues long. Losses at the gene ends were 4 bases for V and 3 bases for J; bases not matched to a gene: 5. CDR1 is MDHEN, CDR2 SYDVKM, per germline.